The clone carrying this T cell receptor beta chain was found a few times. This sample is part of a study of blood T cell repertoires in COVID-19. About the research overall: Acute and convalescent COVID-19 specimens originated in the United States, Italy and Spain. T cells, B-cell-depleted T cells, or PBMCs supplied cDNA or gDNA.

Seattle patients were enrolled while actively infected and followed longitudinally. V dropped 4 bases and J dropped 4 bases, with 12 bases sitting between them. Germline CDR1 is SGDLS and CDR2 is YYNGEE. CDR3 length: 14 residues. Under the authors' procedure: How many nucleated cells were present was estimated from reference gene primer amplification. Clones were read by immunoSEQ multiplex PCR, and TCRdb kept only the in-frame ones, dropping some. D and trimming were read from the DNA, whereas the V and J calls and clone size are those reported in that table. The sample contains a few hundred thousand clones, about 87% of which appear only once.

Source material: peripheral blood. The chain carries TRBV9 and TRBJ1-3, with D unclear. The sequence was obtained from a woman in her thirties with COVID-19, enrolled during active disease. CDR3 sequence reads: CASSSQLAGNTIYF. The DNA of the CDR3 is TGTGCCAGCAGCTCCCAATTAGCCGGAAACACCATATATTTT.